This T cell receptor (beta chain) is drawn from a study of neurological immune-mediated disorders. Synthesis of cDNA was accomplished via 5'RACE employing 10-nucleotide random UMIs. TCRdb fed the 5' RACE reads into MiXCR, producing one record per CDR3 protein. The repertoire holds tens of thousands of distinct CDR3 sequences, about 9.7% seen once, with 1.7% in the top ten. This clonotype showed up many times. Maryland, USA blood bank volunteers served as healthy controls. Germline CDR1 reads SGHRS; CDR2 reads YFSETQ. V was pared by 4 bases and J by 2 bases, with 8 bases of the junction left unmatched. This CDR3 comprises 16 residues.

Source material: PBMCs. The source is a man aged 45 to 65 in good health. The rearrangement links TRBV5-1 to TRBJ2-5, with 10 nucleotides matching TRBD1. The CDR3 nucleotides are TGCGCCAGCAGCCCGGACAGGGGGGGACCACAAGAGACCCAGTACTTC. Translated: CASSPDRGGPQETQYF.